One sample yielded the 4 T cell receptor beta chains listed below, sequenced in a study of blood T cell repertoires in COVID-19. Generated by immunoSEQ multiplex PCR, the TCRdb table keeps only in-frame clones and is missing some. The sample carries 200,000 to 250,000 clones, about 86% recorded once. Sequences were obtained from peripheral blood. The receptors were sampled from a woman aged 25 to 39 who had recovered from COVID-19.

The rearrangement links TRBV6-2 or TRBV6-3 to TRBJ2-3; 7 nucleotides agree with TRBD2. CDR1 and CDR2 (germline): MNHEY, SVGEGT. With 0 bases clipped from V and 0 bases from J, the junction kept 3 bases outside the gene matches. There are 16 residues in the CDR3. The CDR3 here is CASSYSRTSSTDTQYF. CDR3 sequence (DNA): TGTGCCAGCAGTTACTCAAGGACTAGTAGCACAGATACGCAGTATTTT.

The rearrangement links TRBV7-3 to TRBJ2-5, with D possibly being TRBD2 (5 bases). Looked up from germline, CDR1 is SGHTA and CDR2 is FQGTGA. Trimming stripped 2 bases from V and 5 bases from J, with 15 bases between. The length of the CDR3 is 15 residues. CDR3 loop: CASSLGHSGGETQYF. In nucleotides, the CDR3 is TGTGCCAGCAGCTTAGGGCACAGCGGTGGGGAGACCCAGTACTTC.

The genes are TRBV18 and TRBJ1-6, with 9 positions matching TRBD1. V dropped 9 bases and J dropped 10; count of bases not matched to a gene: 7. This CDR3 contains 13 residues. In germline, CDR1 is KGHSH, CDR2 LQKENI. CDR3 in DNA: TGTGCCAGTCGACAGGGGGGGTACTCACCCCTCCACTTT. It is translated as CASRQGGYSPLHF.

The rearrangement uses TRBV15 and TRBJ2-7; no definite D call. Germline V gene lookup returns CDR1 LNHNV and CDR2 YYDKDF (reference sequence). The length of the CDR3 is 16 residues. V was pared by 0 bases and J by 3 bases, with 15 bases between. Here the CDR3 DNA reads TGTGCCACCAGCAGAGAGCGGCAGCCCAACTACTACGAGCAGTACTTC. It translates to CATSRERQPNYYEQYF.